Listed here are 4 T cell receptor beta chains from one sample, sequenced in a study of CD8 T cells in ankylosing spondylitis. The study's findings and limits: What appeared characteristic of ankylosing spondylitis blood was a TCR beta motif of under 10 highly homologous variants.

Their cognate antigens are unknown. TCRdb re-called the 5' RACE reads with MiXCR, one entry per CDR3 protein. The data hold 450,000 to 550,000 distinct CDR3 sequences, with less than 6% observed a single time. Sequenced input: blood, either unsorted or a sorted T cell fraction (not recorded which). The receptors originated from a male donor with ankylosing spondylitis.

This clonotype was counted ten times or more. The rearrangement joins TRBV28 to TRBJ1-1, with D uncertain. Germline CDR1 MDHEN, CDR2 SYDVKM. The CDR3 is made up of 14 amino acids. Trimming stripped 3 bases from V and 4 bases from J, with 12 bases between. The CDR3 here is CASSFGGPPTEAFF. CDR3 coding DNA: TGTGCCAGCAGTTTCGGAGGGCCCCCCACTGAAGCTTTCTTT.

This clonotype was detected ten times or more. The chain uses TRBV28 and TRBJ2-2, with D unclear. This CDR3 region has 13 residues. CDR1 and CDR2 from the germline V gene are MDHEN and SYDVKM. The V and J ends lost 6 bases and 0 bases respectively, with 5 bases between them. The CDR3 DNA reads TGTGCCAGCAGCGACGCGAACACCGGGGAGCTGTTTTTT. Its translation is CASSDANTGELFF.

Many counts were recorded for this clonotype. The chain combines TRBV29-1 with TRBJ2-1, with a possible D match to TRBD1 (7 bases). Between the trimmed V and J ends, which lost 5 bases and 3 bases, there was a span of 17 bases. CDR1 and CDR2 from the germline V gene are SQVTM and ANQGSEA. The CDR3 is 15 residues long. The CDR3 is CSVRGDSINYNEQFF. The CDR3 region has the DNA TGCAGCGTTAGGGGGGACAGTATTAACTACAATGAGCAGTTCTTC.

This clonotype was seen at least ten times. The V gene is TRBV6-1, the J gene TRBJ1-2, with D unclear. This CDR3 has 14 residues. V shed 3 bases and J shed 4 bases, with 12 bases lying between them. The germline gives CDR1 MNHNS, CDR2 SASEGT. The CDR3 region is CASSEGRQRYGYTF. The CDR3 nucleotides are TGTGCCAGCAGTGAGGGCCGGCAGCGCTATGGCTACACCTTC.